This T cell receptor (beta chain) was profiled in a study of blood T cell repertoires in COVID-19. This table comes from immunoSEQ multiplex PCR, and its TCRdb copy is limited to in-frame clones, with some not included. The sample has 95,000 to 150,000 clones, roughly four fifths seen once; the top ten hold 12%. V lost 4 bases, J lost 7 bases, and 8 bases lay in between. The CDR3 has 13 amino acids. Input material: peripheral blood. The sequence was collected from a man aged 60-69 years with acute or convalescent COVID-19. The chain employs TRBV12-3 or TRBV12-4 and TRBJ1-6; D uncertain. The CDR3 loop reads CASSSLQNSPLHF. CDR3 DNA: TGTGCCAGCAGTTCGCTACAGAATTCACCCCTCCACTTT.